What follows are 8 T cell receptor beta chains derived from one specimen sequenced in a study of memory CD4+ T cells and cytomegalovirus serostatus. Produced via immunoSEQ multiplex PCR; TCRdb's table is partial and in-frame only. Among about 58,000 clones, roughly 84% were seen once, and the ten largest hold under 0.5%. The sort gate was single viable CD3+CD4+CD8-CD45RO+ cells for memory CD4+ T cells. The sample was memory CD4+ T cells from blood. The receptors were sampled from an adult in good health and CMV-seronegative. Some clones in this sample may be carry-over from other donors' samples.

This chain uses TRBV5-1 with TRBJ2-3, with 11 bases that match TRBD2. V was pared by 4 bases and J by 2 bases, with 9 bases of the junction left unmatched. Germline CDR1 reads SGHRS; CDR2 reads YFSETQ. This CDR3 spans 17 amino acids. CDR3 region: CASSPPLAGAITDTQYF. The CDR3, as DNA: TGCGCCAGCAGCCCGCCACTAGCGGGAGCTATCACAGATACGCAGTATTTT.

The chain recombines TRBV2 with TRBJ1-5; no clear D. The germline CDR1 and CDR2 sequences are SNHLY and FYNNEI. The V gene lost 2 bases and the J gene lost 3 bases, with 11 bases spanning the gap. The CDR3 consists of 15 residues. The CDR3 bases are TGTGCCAGCAGTGAATACGGCGTTGACAATCAGCCCCAGCATTTT. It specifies CASSEYGVDNQPQHF.

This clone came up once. The CDR3 spells CASSQSYSGGSSYEQYF. The CDR3 bases are TGTGCCAGCAGCCAATCGTACAGCGGGGGTAGCTCCTACGAGCAGTACTTC. This chain joins TRBV11-2 and TRBJ2-7; 8 positions match TRBD2. This CDR3 contains 17 residues. The trim removed 5 bases at V and 0 bases at J, leaving 12 bases unmatched. Germline V gene data show CDR1 as SGHAT and CDR2 as FQNNGV.

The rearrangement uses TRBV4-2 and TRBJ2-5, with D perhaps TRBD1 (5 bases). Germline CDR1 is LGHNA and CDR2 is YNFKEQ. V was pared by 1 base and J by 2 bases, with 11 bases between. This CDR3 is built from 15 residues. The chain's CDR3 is CASSQGDRRQETQYF. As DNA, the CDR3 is TGTGCCAGCAGCCAAGGAGACAGAAGGCAAGAGACCCAGTACTTC.

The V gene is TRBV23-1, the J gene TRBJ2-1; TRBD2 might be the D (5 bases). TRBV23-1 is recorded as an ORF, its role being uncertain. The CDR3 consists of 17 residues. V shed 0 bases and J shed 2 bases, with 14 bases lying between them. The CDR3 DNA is TGCGCCAGCAGTCAATCGAGTCTTGAGGGTGCCTACAATGAGCAGTTCTTC. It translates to CASSQSSLEGAYNEQFF.

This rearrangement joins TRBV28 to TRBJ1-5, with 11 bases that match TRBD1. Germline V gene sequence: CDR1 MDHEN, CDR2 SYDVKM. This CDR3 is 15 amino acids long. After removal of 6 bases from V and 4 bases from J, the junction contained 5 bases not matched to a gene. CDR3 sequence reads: CASRRGTGGNQPQHF. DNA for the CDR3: TGTGCCAGCAGGAGAGGGACAGGGGGAAATCAGCCCCAGCATTTT.

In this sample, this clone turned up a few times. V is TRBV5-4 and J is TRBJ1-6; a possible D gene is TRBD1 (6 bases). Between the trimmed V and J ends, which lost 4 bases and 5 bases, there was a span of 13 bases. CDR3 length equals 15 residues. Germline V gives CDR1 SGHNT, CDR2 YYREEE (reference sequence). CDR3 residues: CASSIQTGNNSPLHF. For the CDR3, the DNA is TGTGCCAGCAGCATCCAGACAGGAAATAATTCACCCCTCCACTTT. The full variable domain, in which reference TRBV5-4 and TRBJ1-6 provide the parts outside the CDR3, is ETGVTQSPTHLIKTRGQQVTLRCSSQSGHNTVSWYQQALGQGPQFIFQYYREEENGRGNFPPRFSGLQFPNYSSELNVNALELDDSALYLCASSIQTGNNSPLHFGNGTRLTVT.

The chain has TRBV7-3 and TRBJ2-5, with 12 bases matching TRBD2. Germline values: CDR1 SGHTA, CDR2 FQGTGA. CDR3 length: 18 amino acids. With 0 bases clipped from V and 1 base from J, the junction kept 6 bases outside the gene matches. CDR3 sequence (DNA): TGTGCCAGCAGCTTAACTCCTAGCGGGAGGGGGGGCCAAGAGACCCAGTACTTC. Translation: CASSLTPSGRGGQETQYF.